This T cell receptor (delta chain) emerged from a study of γδ T cells in repeated Plasmodium falciparum infection. As for the study in general: Malian samples came from no-transmission periods or across acute febrile malaria episodes.

Comments on this clone: Its antigen remains unknown. TCRdb's entry gives the protein of a much larger clone, which mismatches this DNA's translation at residue 13, likely from a read error; the protein reported here is translated from the DNA.

Flow sorting of PBMC yielded separate Vgamma9/Vdelta2+ and Vdelta2-negative gammadelta T cell populations for bulk repertoire analysis. Germline trimming cut 0 bases from V and 0 bases from J; bases unmatched to any gene: 14. CDR3 length: 19 residues. Germline values: CDR1 GEAIGNYY, CDR2 EKD. Sequencing covered both gamma and delta TCR chains per sample. TCRdb re-called the multiplex PCR reads through CATT. The table has 50,000 or so delta-chain clones, around 1.6% seen once; the top ten hold over 7.5%. Study-wide results and caveats: Compared with Australian children, Malian Vdelta2-negative repertoires seemed more clonal, less diverse, less shared.

V is TRDV2 and J is TRDJ1, with 8 bases aligning to TRDD3. The J gene is absent in TCRdb and was assigned here via DNA matching to germline. Sequenced material: gamma-delta T cells from blood. The sequence was collected from a pool of human donors (malaria-infected and uninfected, not separated). The CDR3 bases are TGTGCCTGTGACACCGTTATCCAACTGGGGGTTCGGTACACCGATAAACTCATCTTT. Protein: CACDTVIQLGVRYTDKLIF.